The rows below give T cell receptor beta chains drawn from one sample of a study of cytomegalovirus exposure and HLA in healthy donors. Produced via immunoSEQ multiplex PCR; TCRdb's table is partial and in-frame only. The table shows some 75,000 clones, with roughly 96% occurring only once. The sample consisted of PBMCs. These receptors originate from a woman in her late teens or twenties in good health and CMV-seronegative. Each CDR3 is given with its conserved first and last residue. A D gene is named only where the DNA matches it firmly. Size values are once, few and many counts, or a class for expanded clones, and some rows have none.

>-|-|TRBV19|TRBJ1-4|14
TGTGCCAGTAGTATAGCACGGGAACGGGAAAAACTGTTTTTT
CASSIAREREKLFF
>-|TRBD1|TRBV5-1|TRBJ1-5|14
TGCGCCAGCAGCCCGGGACAGGAGAATCAGCCCCAGCATTTT
CASSPGQENQPQHF
>-|-|TRBV19|TRBJ2-5|16
TGTGCCAGTAGTCGAACGCCGCAGGGAATGAGAGAGACCCAGTACTTC
CASSRTPQGMRETQYF
>-|TRBD1|TRBV7-7|TRBJ2-7|14
TGTGCCAGCTCACCGGGGGACAGGGGATACGAGCAGTACTTC
CASSPGDRGYEQYF
>-|-|TRBV2|TRBJ2-2|15
TGTGCCAGCACCCTAAATCCCCCGGGAGCCGGGGAGCTGTTTTTT
CASTLNPPGAGELFF
>-|-|TRBV9|TRBJ2-1|15
TGTGCCAGCAGCGCCCTATTCGGGTCCTACAATGAGCAGTTCTTC
CASSALFGSYNEQFF
>-|-|TRBV30|TRBJ1-1|15
TGTGCCTGGAGTTCCACCTCGGACAGCTTCACTGAAGCTTTCTTT
CAWSSTSDSFTEAFF
>-|-|TRBV7-9|TRBJ2-7|15
TGTGCCAGCAGTTCCCGGACAGAAAATCACTACGAGCAGTACTTC
CASSSRTENHYEQYF
>once|TRBD2|TRBV18|TRBJ2-7|13
TGTGCCAGCTTACCGACTAGCGGGGTCGAGCAGTACTTC
CASLPTSGVEQYF
>-|TRBD1|TRBV9|TRBJ2-5|15
TGTGCCAGCAGCGACCGGACAGGGGGCGGAGAGACCCAGTACTTC
CASSDRTGGGETQYF
>-|TRBD1|TRBV4-1|TRBJ2-6|19
TGCGCCAGCAGCCAAGAACGACAGGGGCTAATTATTGGGGCCAACGTCCTGACTTTC
CASSQERQGLIIGANVLTF
>-|TRBD2|TRBV27|TRBJ2-1|14
TGTGCCAGCAGTTTCCAGCGGGAGGTATATGAGCAGTTCTTC
CASSFQREVYEQFF
>once|-|TRBV27|TRBJ2-7|13
TGTGCCAGCAGTCAGCGGGTCCCTTACGAGCAGTACTTC
CASSQRVPYEQYF
>-|-|TRBV28|TRBJ1-2|12
TGTGCCAGCAGCCAGACAGTGGGTGGCTACACCTTC
CASSQTVGGYTF
>-|-|TRBV19|TRBJ2-3|12
TGTGCCAGTAAGGGGCCTAGGGATACGCAGTATTTT
CASKGPRDTQYF
>-|TRBD2|TRBV2|TRBJ2-7|15
TGTGCCAGCAGTGGGGGGACTAGCGGGGTCAACGAGCAGTACTTC
CASSGGTSGVNEQYF
>-|-|TRBV14|TRBJ2-7|15
TGTGCCAGCAGTCATTGGGACACTGCTTCCTACGAGCAGTACTTC
CASSHWDTASYEQYF
>-|TRBD1|TRBV27|TRBJ2-3|14
TGTGCCAGCAGTTTTGGGGGACAGGGTTTCACGCAGTATTTT
CASSFGGQGFTQYF
>-|-|TRBV15|TRBJ1-1|12
TGTGCCACCAGCACCCGGGACACTGAAGCTTTCTTT
CATSTRDTEAFF
>-|-|TRBV7-9|TRBJ2-3|14
TGTGCCAGCAGCCCTGGACTTGCCCCTGGTACGCAGTATTTT
CASSPGLAPGTQYF
>-|TRBD1|TRBV5-1|TRBJ1-1|13
TGCGCCAGCCAGGGGGCCGGGAACACTGAAGCTTTCTTT
CASQGAGNTEAFF
>-|TRBD1|TRBV29-1|TRBJ1-2|13
TGCAGCGTATACAGGGGCCTAGGGGATGGCTACACCTTC
CSVYRGLGDGYTF
>-|-|TRBV28|TRBJ2-5|12
TGTGCCAGCAGCCTCAATCGGGGGACCCAGTACTTC
CASSLNRGTQYF
>-|-|TRBV10-3|TRBJ2-7|12
TGTGCCACCCGACGGTCAGGCTACGAGCAGTACTTC
CATRRSGYEQYF
>-|-|TRBV20-1|TRBJ2-1|11
TGCAGTGCCCCCTTTTTTCTAGAGCAGTTCTTC
CSAPFFLEQFF
>-|-|TRBV6-1|TRBJ2-3|15
TGTGCCAGCAATTCGGTTCAGGAGGGCACAGATACGCAGTATTTT
CASNSVQEGTDTQYF
>-|-|TRBV11-2|TRBJ1-2|13
TGTGCCAGCAGCCTTGGCCCTCAGGGGGGCTACACCTTC
CASSLGPQGGYTF
>-|-|TRBV18|TRBJ1-1|17
TGTGCCAGCTCACCAGGTATCAGCGAGAGAGAGAACACTGAAGCTTTCTTT
CASSPGISERENTEAFF
>-|-|TRBV28|TRBJ2-5|14
TGTGCCAGCAGTTTCGTCAGGCTACAAGAGACCCAGTACTTC
CASSFVRLQETQYF
>-|TRBD2|TRBV5-1|TRBJ2-7|15
TGCGCCAGCAGCTTGTTGCGGGAGGTCTCCTACGAGCAGTACTTC
CASSLLREVSYEQYF
>-|-|TRBV20-1|TRBJ1-2|11
TGCAGTGCTAGCGGGTTTGTTGGCTACACCTTC
CSASGFVGYTF
>-|TRBD2|TRBV5-1|TRBJ2-5|17
TGCGCCAGCAGGAAGGGACTAGCGGGAGGGATTGACGAGACCCAGTACTTC
CASRKGLAGGIDETQYF
>-|TRBD1|TRBV6-5|TRBJ1-1|15
TGTGCCAGCAGTTTCACCGGGACAGTGAACACTGAAGCTTTCTTT
CASSFTGTVNTEAFF
>-|TRBD1|TRBV5-4|TRBJ2-7|14
TGTGCCAGCACCAGAGAGTTACAGGGGTACGAGCAGTACTTC
CASTRELQGYEQYF
>-|-|TRBV7-9|TRBJ2-7|16
TGTGCCAGCAGCTTTCCGCACATACCCCCCTCCTACGAGCAGTACTTC
CASSFPHIPPSYEQYF
>-|TRBD1|TRBV7-2|TRBJ2-5|14
TGTGCCAGCAGCAGAAGACAGGGACAAGAGACCCAGTACTTC
CASSRRQGQETQYF
>-|-|TRBV30|TRBJ2-3|13
TGTGCCTGGAGTGTAAGGCGGGCAGATACGCAGTATTTT
CAWSVRRADTQYF
>-|TRBD2|TRBV7-2|TRBJ2-3|15
TGTGCCAGCAGCCACCTAGCGGGAGGGGTAGATACGCAGTATTTT
CASSHLAGGVDTQYF
>-|-|TRBV7-6|TRBJ2-3|14
TGTGCCAGCAGCTCCCGACTGAGCACAGATACGCAGTATTTT
CASSSRLSTDTQYF
>-|-|TRBV28|TRBJ2-1|16
TGTGCCAGCAGTCCCCACCCAGCTAGCGTTTACAATGAGCAGTTCTTC
CASSPHPASVYNEQFF
>-|TRBD2|TRBV7-8|TRBJ2-7|16
TGTGCCAGCAGCTTAGTCGGGGGGGAGGGCCATTACGAGCAGTACTTC
CASSLVGGEGHYEQYF
>-|-|TRBV28|TRBJ2-2|14
TGTGCCAGCAGTGGAAACAGGATCACCGGGGAGCTGTTTTTT
CASSGNRITGELFF
>-|TRBD1|TRBV5-4|TRBJ1-5|15
TGTGCCACCTCCACCAGGGGGTCCGGGCACCAGCCCCAGCATTTT
CATSTRGSGHQPQHF
>-|-|TRBV5-8|TRBJ1-6|16
TGTGCCAGCAGCTTTTGGGGAGGACACTATAATTCACCCCTCCACTTT
CASSFWGGHYNSPLHF
>-|-|TRBV2|TRBJ2-7|14
TGTGCCAGCAGTGGCATAGGGGAAACCTACGAGCAGTACTTC
CASSGIGETYEQYF
>-|-|TRBV28|TRBJ2-7|14
TGTGCCAGCAGTTTTCTTGAACAGGGATACGAGCAGTACTTC
CASSFLEQGYEQYF
>-|TRBD2|TRBV6-4|TRBJ2-1|15
TGTGCCAGCAGTGCCGGGACTAGCGGGAGCAATGAGCAGTTCTTC
CASSAGTSGSNEQFF
>-|-|TRBV11-2|TRBJ2-7|17
TGTGCCAGCAGCTTGCACCCACGGAGTGACAGGATCTACGAGCAGTACTTC
CASSLHPRSDRIYEQYF
>-|TRBD1|TRBV11-2|TRBJ1-2|16
TGTGCCAGCAGCCCAATACAGGGGCCCACTAACTATGGCTACACCTTC
CASSPIQGPTNYGYTF
>-|-|TRBV7-5|TRBJ1-1|17
TGTGTCAGAAGCCCCAGGTCAGGGAGGGAGCCGAACACTGAAGCTTTCTTT
CVRSPRSGREPNTEAFF
>-|-|TRBV27|TRBJ1-4|15
TGTGCCAGCAGACCTCGAGTTGCAACTAATGAAAAACTGTTTTTT
CASRPRVATNEKLFF
>-|TRBD1|TRBV11-2|TRBJ2-5|16
TGTGCCAGCAGCGTTAGACTGACAGGGGGTGCAGAGACCCAGTACTTC
CASSVRLTGGAETQYF
>-|-|TRBV7-2|TRBJ2-7|16
TGTGCCAGCAGCTTAGTTGGCAGGGGAGCCTCCTACGAGCAGTACTTC
CASSLVGRGASYEQYF
>few|TRBD1|TRBV2|TRBJ1-2|13
TGTGCCAGCGAGGGACAGAGTAACTATGGCTACACCTTC
CASEGQSNYGYTF
>-|-|TRBV4-1|TRBJ2-1|17
TGCGCCAGCAGCCAAGATCCCCGGGTACGATTCAACAATGAGCAGTTCTTC
CASSQDPRVRFNNEQFF
>-|TRBD1|TRBV5-1|TRBJ2-7|15
TGCGCCAGCAGCCGTACATCAGGGGGCCCCTACGAGCAGTACTTC
CASSRTSGGPYEQYF
>-|TRBD1|TRBV6-1|TRBJ1-4|15
TGTGCCAGCAGTGAAAAGGGGACAGGGGATGAAAAACTGTTTTTT
CASSEKGTGDEKLFF
>once|TRBD2|TRBV4-1|TRBJ2-1|17
TGCGCCAGCAGCCTTCGCCGTGTGGGCGGGAGCTACAATGAGCAGTTCTTC
CASSLRRVGGSYNEQFF